One sample yielded the 14 T cell receptor beta chains listed below, sequenced in a study of T cells after yellow fever vaccination. One entry per CDR3 protein results from TCRdb running MiXCR on the 5' RACE reads. The profile covers 100,000 to 150,000 distinct CDR3 sequences, with about 8.4% appearing a single time and 40% taken by the ten largest. The material sequenced was CD8+ T cells sorted from PBMCs, taken on the day of the yellow fever booster vaccination. These receptor sequences come from a man between 18 and 35 years old who received the YFV17D yellow fever vaccine.

This chain links TRBV12-3 or TRBV12-4 with TRBJ1-5, with D unresolved. The V gene lost 5 bases and the J gene lost 6 bases, with 17 bases spanning the gap. This CDR3 spans 15 amino acids. CDR3 sequence reads: CASSTDWERGQPQHF. The CDR3 DNA follows: TGTGCCAGCAGTACGGACTGGGAACGGGGTCAGCCCCAGCATTTT.

This sequence joins TRBV6-5 and TRBJ1-4; no clear D gene. Trimming cost V 6 bases and J 0 bases, with 8 bases left between them. CDR1 and CDR2 (germline): MNHEY, SVGAGI. The CDR3 has 14 residues. The DNA for the CDR3 is TGTGCCAGCAGCGCGCGATCAACTAATGAAAAACTGTTTTTT. This codes for CASSARSTNEKLFF.

The table lists this clonotype with a few counts. The genes are TRBV19 and TRBJ2-4; D unclear. CDR3 length equals 16 residues. The V end was cut by 0 bases, the J end by 0 bases, with 9 bases between. Germline-derived CDR1 and CDR2 are LNHDA and SQIVND (reference sequence). CDR3 DNA: TGTGCCAGTAGTATAGATTTCCTCAGAGCCAAAAACATTCAGTACTTC. Translated, it gives CASSIDFLRAKNIQYF. The whole variable domain, remainder taken from reference TRBV19 and TRBJ2-4, is DGGITQSPKYLFRKEGQNVTLSCEQNLNHDAMYWYRQDPGQGLRLIYYSQIVNDFQKGDIAEGYSVSREKKESFPLTVTSAQKNPTAFYLCASSIDFLRAKNIQYFGAGTRLSVL.

This clonotype has only a few counts. The genes are TRBV20-1 and TRBJ1-5; D gene unclear. V lost 3 bases, J lost 0 bases, and 12 bases lay in between. Germline-derived CDR1 and CDR2 are DFQATT and SNEGSKA (reference sequence). The CDR3 consists of 15 residues. The CDR3 region has the DNA TGCAGTGCTAGTGTACCAGGAGATAGCAATCAGCCCCAGCATTTT. Its translation: CSASVPGDSNQPQHF.

This clonotype occurred many times. This chain joins TRBV11-2 and TRBJ2-1; TRBD1 agrees at 9 bases. This CDR3 region has 16 residues. Trimming took 5 bases from V and 6 from J; bases not matched to a gene: 11. The germline gives CDR1 SGHAT, CDR2 FQNNGV. CDR3 protein: CASSPGPGTGLNEQFF. The CDR3, as DNA: TGTGCCAGCAGCCCAGGCCCCGGGACAGGGCTCAATGAGCAGTTCTTC.

This clonotype was found many times. In DNA form, the CDR3 reads TGTGCCAGCAGCTTAGTGGGGCCCCGGCAGTTCTTC. It encodes CASSLVGPRQFF. The chain combines TRBV11-2 with TRBJ2-1; D is perhaps TRBD1 (5 bases). V dropped 1 base and J dropped 12 bases, with 10 bases sitting between them. Germline CDR1 reads SGHAT; CDR2 reads FQNNGV. This CDR3 is 12 amino acids long.

The CDR3 nucleotides read TGTGCCACCAGTGATGCAGGGGACGGGGAGCTGTTTTTT. Protein: CATSDAGDGELFF. V is TRBV24-1 and J is TRBJ2-2; D might be TRBD1 (6 bases). This CDR3 spans 13 amino acids. Trimming took off 3 bases at V and 7 bases at J, with 8 bases between the two ends. Germline V CDR1 and CDR2: KGHDR, SFDVKD.

This clonotype was found many times. V and J are TRBV29-1 and TRBJ2-7; D possibly uses TRBD1 or TRBD2 (6 bases each). Per germline, CDR1 SQVTM and CDR2 ANQGSEA. V was cut by 4 bases and J by 2 bases, with 12 bases left in between. This CDR3 has 13 residues. The CDR3 DNA sequence: TGCAGCGTTGGCGGGGACAATACCTACGAGCAGTACTTC. It translates to CSVGGDNTYEQYF.

The sample holds a few counts of this clonotype. The V call is TRBV4-1, the J call TRBJ2-5; 10 bases agree with TRBD2. Germline CDR1 is MGHRA and CDR2 is YSYEKL. V lost 5 bases to trimming and J lost 4 bases; unmatched junction nucleotides: 16. CDR3 length: 18 amino acids. The CDR3 region has the DNA TGCGCCAGCAGCTCTCGGCTAGCGGGGGCCCCCGGGGGAGAGACCCAGTACTTC. Amino acid sequence: CASSSRLAGAPGGETQYF.

This clonotype has ten or more counts. The V gene is TRBV10-3, the J gene TRBJ2-5; maybe TRBD2 (6 bases). The germline CDR1 and CDR2 sequences are ENHRY and SYGVKD. This CDR3 has 15 amino acids. V dropped 3 bases and J dropped 1 base, with 12 bases sitting between them. The CDR3 is CAISERGTLQETQYF. CDR3 bases: TGTGCCATCAGTGAACGGGGGACCCTCCAAGAGACCCAGTACTTC.

This clonotype was observed a few times. The genes are TRBV6-5 and TRBJ2-6; D gene uncertain. V was clipped by 0 bases and J by 0 bases, with 6 bases between them. The V gene's germline CDR1 is MNHEY and CDR2 SVGAGI. The CDR3 is made up of 16 amino acids. The CDR3 protein is CASSYSVASGANVLTF. The CDR3, as DNA: TGTGCCAGCAGTTACTCCGTAGCCTCTGGGGCCAACGTCCTGACTTTC.

This clonotype was observed a few times. The V and J genes are TRBV13 and TRBJ2-1, with TRBD2 matching 13 bases. J was trimmed by 0 bases and V by 8 bases; bases with no gene match: 10. The CDR3 consists of 18 residues. CDR1 PRHDT and CDR2 FYEKMQ come from the germline V gene (reference sequence). The CDR3 region is CASAPWTSGGSSYNEQFF. For the CDR3, the DNA is TGTGCCAGCGCTCCCTGGACTAGCGGGGGAAGCTCCTACAATGAGCAGTTCTTC.

This clonotype was counted only a few times. The chain employs TRBV4-1 and TRBJ1-1; no clear D. V dropped 0 bases and J dropped 7 bases, with 12 bases sitting between them. Germline V CDR1 and CDR2: MGHRA, YSYEKL. CDR3 size: 14 residues. The CDR3 nucleotides are TGCGCCAGCAGCCAAGAAAGGGAGGGCAATGAAGCTTTCTTT. It encodes CASSQEREGNEAFF.

This clonotype was detected only a few times. The chain has TRBV15 and TRBJ2-1; possibly TRBD2 for D (5 bases). The germline V gene has CDR1 LNHNV and CDR2 YYDKDF (reference sequence). The V end was cut by 6 bases, the J end by 0 bases, with 15 bases between. CDR3 length equals 16 residues. Here the CDR3 DNA reads TGTGCCACCAGAGGAGGACCCCCATCCTCCTACAATGAGCAGTTCTTC. Amino acids: CATRGGPPSSYNEQFF.